The next 18 T cell receptor beta chains were all read from a single sample in a study of CD8 T cells in ankylosing spondylitis. A single record per CDR3 protein comes from TCRdb applying MiXCR to the 5' RACE reads. The data hold hundreds of thousands of distinct CDR3 sequences, with 7.5% to 9% observed a single time. The material sequenced was blood, either unsorted or a sorted T cell fraction (not recorded which). All receptors derive from a male donor with ankylosing spondylitis or in good health (not recorded which).

This clonotype appeared a single time. The chain carries TRBV19 and TRBJ1-1; D possibly corresponds to TRBD1 (5 bases). The V gene lost 8 bases and the J gene lost 4 bases, with 8 bases spanning the gap. The CDR3 is 11 amino acids. CDR1 and CDR2 from the germline V gene are LNHDA and SQIVND (reference sequence). CDR3 amino acids: CASARGTEAFF. Here the CDR3 DNA reads TGTGCCAGTGCAAGGGGCACTGAAGCTTTCTTT.

Only a few counts were recorded for this clonotype. The V call is TRBV5-1, the J call TRBJ2-6; no definite D call. Trimming removed 1 base from V and 0 bases from J, with 5 bases in between. This CDR3 has 15 residues. The germline gives CDR1 SGHRS, CDR2 YFSETQ. The CDR3 here is CASSLFNSGANVLTF. The DNA of the CDR3 is TGCGCCAGCAGCTTGTTCAACTCTGGGGCCAACGTCCTGACTTTC.

This clonotype has a count of ten or more. The rearrangement joins TRBV4-3 to TRBJ1-2; TRBD1 agrees at 7 bases. Germline V lookup: CDR1 LGHNA, CDR2 YSLEER. J gave up 8 bases and V 3 bases, and 12 bases lay outside the gene matches. The CDR3 consists of 15 residues. The CDR3 bases are TGCGCCAGCAGCCACACTTCGACAGGGTTGATAGGCTACACCTTC. Translation gives CASSHTSTGLIGYTF.

This clonotype was counted many times. The chain has TRBV20-1 and TRBJ1-5; the D is unclear. V was pared by 6 bases and J by 0 bases, with 15 bases between. This CDR3 is built from 15 residues. CDR1 is DFQATT, CDR2 SNEGSKA, per germline (reference sequence). The CDR3, as DNA: TGCAGTGCCCGGGTTAGTCCCGATAGCAATCAGCCCCAGCATTTT. Its translation is CSARVSPDSNQPQHF.

This chain uses TRBV7-9 with TRBJ2-5; D not resolved. Trimming stripped 5 bases from V and 0 bases from J, with 13 bases between. The CDR3 is 15 residues long. Germline assignment: CDR1 SEHNR and CDR2 FQNEAQ (reference sequence). CDR3 nucleotides: TGTGCCAGCAGCCCGCCGGACGATGACCAAGAGACCCAGTACTTC. Translating gives CASSPPDDDQETQYF.

The sample holds many counts of this clonotype. This chain joins TRBV6-1 and TRBJ2-5, with D hard to call. Per germline, CDR1 MNHNS and CDR2 SASEGT. Trimming stripped 5 bases from V and 6 bases from J, with 13 bases between. This CDR3 is built from 13 residues. The CDR3, as DNA: TGTGCCAGCAGTAGGCAGGCAAAACAGACCCAGTACTTC. Its translation: CASSRQAKQTQYF.

CDR3 DNA: TGTGCCAGCAGCCCGGGTGGAAACACCATATATTTT. This gives the protein CASSPGGNTIYF. The chain links TRBV7-9 to TRBJ1-3; the D is unclear. Trimming took off 5 bases at V and 3 bases at J, with 5 bases between the two ends. CDR1 is SEHNR, CDR2 FQNEAQ, per germline (reference sequence). This CDR3 comprises 12 residues.

Ten or more counts support this clonotype. The V call is TRBV5-1, the J call TRBJ2-3, with TRBD1 identical over 10 bases. V lost 3 bases and J lost 2; bases outside the gene matches: 6. CDR3 length equals 16 residues. Germline-derived CDR1 and CDR2 are SGHRS and YFSETQ. The CDR3 region has the DNA TGCGCCAGCAGCTCGACAGGGGGCGTTGTCACAGATACGCAGTATTTT. Protein product: CASSSTGGVVTDTQYF.

DNA of the CDR3: TGTGCCATCTCGCCTGTGGGGCTGGGGGAGCAGTACTTC. This translates into CAISPVGLGEQYF. The chain recombines TRBV6-6 with TRBJ2-7, with D maybe TRBD1 (5 bases). The germline gives CDR1 MNHNY, CDR2 SVGAGI (reference sequence). Between the trimmed V and J ends, which lost 10 bases and 7 bases, there was a span of 20 bases. This CDR3 contains 13 residues.

This clonotype has a count of ten or more. The chain joins TRBV5-6 to TRBJ1-4, with 12 bases aligning to TRBD1. The CDR3 consists of 16 residues. The V gene's germline CDR1 is SGHDT and CDR2 YYEEEE. V trimming: 4 bases; J trimming: 8 bases; junction bases outside the gene matches: 9. In nucleotides, the CDR3 is TGTGCCAGCAGCAACCGGGACAGGGGGCATATGGAAAAACTGTTTTTT. Its translation is CASSNRDRGHMEKLFF.

This clonotype came up many times. The chain recombines TRBV12-3 or TRBV12-4 with TRBJ2-2, with D possibly being TRBD1 (5 bases). This CDR3 region has 17 residues. Trimming cost V 6 bases and J 1 base, with 18 bases left between them. The CDR3 protein is CASSPRAGKLNTGELFF. In DNA, the CDR3 is TGTGCCAGCAGCCCCCGGGCAGGGAAGTTGAACACCGGGGAGCTGTTTTTT.

The CDR3 DNA reads as TGTGCCACCAGTGAGGGTGGGACAGGGAATCAAGAGACCCAGTACTTC. It translates to CATSEGGTGNQETQYF. V usage is TRBV24-1 and J usage is TRBJ2-5; 9 nucleotides match TRBD1. V was pared by 4 bases and J by 2 bases, with 7 bases of the junction left unmatched. Germline V gene sequence: CDR1 KGHDR, CDR2 SFDVKD. This CDR3 comprises 16 residues.

This clonotype was detected many times. J is TRBJ1-5 and V is TRBV4-3; D gene unclear. The V gene's germline CDR1 is LGHNA and CDR2 YSLEER. The CDR3 is 15 amino acids. V lost 0 bases, J lost 4 bases, and 10 bases lay in between. CDR3 sequence: CASSQDVNSNQPQHF. As DNA, the CDR3 is TGCGCCAGCAGCCAAGATGTCAACAGTAATCAGCCCCAGCATTTT.

This clonotype has at least ten counts. This chain connects TRBV15 to TRBJ1-1; D unclear. Germline CDR1 is LNHNV and CDR2 is YYDKDF (reference sequence). V lost 0 bases and J 1 base, leaving 6 bases between the germline ends. The CDR3 has 14 residues. The DNA of the CDR3 is TGTGCCACCAGCAGAGATAGACGGAACACTGAAGCTTTCTTT. It is translated as CATSRDRRNTEAFF.

This clonotype was found a few times. The chain combines TRBV6-6 with TRBJ2-1; D is ambiguous. The CDR3 consists of 13 residues. Per the germline V gene, CDR1 is MNHNY and CDR2 is SVGAGI (reference sequence). V was cut by 1 base and J by 5 bases, with 6 bases left in between. This chain's CDR3 is CASSYFQDNEQFF. The CDR3 region has the DNA TGTGCCAGCAGTTACTTCCAGGACAATGAGCAGTTCTTC.

This clonotype was picked up a small number of times. J is TRBJ2-3 and V is TRBV7-2; D gene uncertain. The CDR3 sequence is 13 residues long. CDR1 SGHTA and CDR2 FQGNSA come from the germline V gene. Between the trimmed V and J ends, which lost 6 bases and 0 bases, there was a span of 7 bases. The chain's CDR3 is CASREGSTDTQYF. The CDR3 DNA reads as TGTGCCAGCAGGGAAGGTAGCACAGATACGCAGTATTTT.

Ten or more counts support this clonotype. The V and J genes are TRBV20-1 and TRBJ1-1, with TRBD1 matching over 8 bases. Germline values: CDR1 DFQATT, CDR2 SNEGSKA (reference sequence). V trimming: 0 bases; J trimming: 6 bases; junction bases outside the gene matches: 9. The CDR3 runs to 15 residues. The DNA for the CDR3 is TGCAGTGCTAGAGACATAACAGGGGGTAGCGCTGAAGCTTTCTTT. This translates into CSARDITGGSAEAFF.

The table lists this clonotype with many counts. The chain links TRBV28 to TRBJ2-1; D remains ambiguous. CDR1 is MDHEN and CDR2 is SYDVKM in the germline V gene. The ends were cut back, 7 bases at V and 6 bases at J, with 10 bases in the middle. The CDR3 spans 12 residues. CDR3 sequence (DNA): TGTGCCAGCAAACCCCTGGGCAATGAGCAGTTCTTC. Encoded protein: CASKPLGNEQFF.